Below, 32 T cell receptor beta chains from the same sample are listed, as sequenced in a study of shared clonotypes between healthy human individuals. Produced via immunoSEQ multiplex PCR; TCRdb's table is partial and in-frame only. The table lists more than 2 million clones, roughly 93% of them singletons. The naive CD8 subset, CD45RO-negative cells positively selected for CCR7, excluded terminally differentiated effector memory CD45RA+ cells. Input material: naive CD8+ T cells from PBMCs. The origin of the receptors is a man aged 18 to 29 in good health. Some clones in this sample may be carry-over from other donors' samples.

The genes are TRBV19 and TRBJ2-1, with TRBD1 matching 8 bases. J lost 9 bases, V lost 6 bases, and 10 bases had no gene match. CDR3 length: 14 amino acids. Germline loops: CDR1 LNHDA, CDR2 SQIVND (reference sequence). The CDR3 coding sequence is TGTGCCAGTAGCCCCGGCGGACAGGGAGGTGAGCAGTTCTTC. Protein sequence: CASSPGGQGGEQFF.

The rearrangement links TRBV28 to TRBJ1-5; no firm D call. There are 13 residues in the CDR3. The V end lost 3 bases, the J end lost 15 bases, and 18 bases lay between the germline ends. Germline V CDR1 and CDR2: MDHEN, SYDVKM. The CDR3 DNA reads TGTGCCAGCAGTTTTTCTGAGGGCAGGTCGTCGCATTTT. This encodes CASSFSEGRSSHF.

As to this clone: The sample contains more than one DNA sequence encoding this CDR3. The chain carries TRBV7-9 and TRBJ1-2; 11 nucleotides align to TRBD1. Germline CDR1 is SEHNR and CDR2 is FQNEAQ (reference sequence). J was trimmed by 6 bases and V by 5 bases; bases with no gene match: 5. The CDR3 runs to 14 residues. CDR3 sequence reads: CASSLGTGGNGYTF. The DNA for the CDR3 is TGTGCCAGCAGCCTAGGGACAGGGGGAAATGGCTACACCTTC.

The V gene is TRBV28, the J gene TRBJ2-1; the D gene is possibly TRBD2 (6 bases). Germline V gene sequence: CDR1 MDHEN, CDR2 SYDVKM. The ends were cut back, 6 bases at V and 9 bases at J, with 15 bases in the middle. The CDR3 is 13 amino acids. CDR3 coding DNA: TGTGCCAGCAGCCTAGGTCCCGGGGGTGAGCAGTTCTTC. It translates to CASSLGPGGEQFF.

The chain couples TRBV28 to TRBJ1-1, with TRBD1 as a possible D gene (5 bases). The CDR3 consists of 13 residues. V was shortened by 10 bases and J by 4 bases, with 16 bases between the two germline ends. The V gene's germline CDR1 is MDHEN and CDR2 SYDVKM. CDR3 amino acids: CATSLSQGTEAFF. The DNA for the CDR3 is TGTGCCACCTCGTTGAGCCAGGGCACTGAAGCTTTCTTT.

The J gene is TRBJ1-5, the V gene TRBV5-5; tentatively, D is TRBD1 (6 bases). Germline V gene sequence: CDR1 SGHKS, CDR2 YYEKEE (reference sequence). V gave up 2 bases and J gave up 5 bases, with 17 bases separating them. CDR3 size: 16 residues. The CDR3 region is CASSLGDRLWDQPQHF. The CDR3, as DNA: TGTGCCAGCAGCTTAGGAGACAGGTTGTGGGATCAGCCCCAGCATTTT.

The genes are TRBV2 and TRBJ1-1; D remains unclear. CDR3 size: 15 residues. Germline CDR1 is SNHLY and CDR2 is FYNNEI. The ends were cut back, 8 bases at V and 4 bases at J, with 20 bases in the middle. The CDR3 is CASRDPGVRATEAFF. In DNA form, the CDR3 reads TGTGCCAGCCGGGATCCAGGTGTTAGGGCCACTGAAGCTTTCTTT.

This rearrangement joins TRBV2 to TRBJ2-7; the D gene is possibly TRBD2 (6 bases). Germline V gene lookup returns CDR1 SNHLY and CDR2 FYNNEI. The CDR3 contains 14 residues. V lost 3 bases, J lost 3 bases, and 12 bases lay in between. CDR3 sequence: CASSDLANYYEQYF. The DNA of the CDR3 is TGTGCCAGCAGTGACCTAGCGAATTACTACGAGCAGTACTTC.

In regard to this clone: At one of its ends the junction is not consistent with the germline gene, which may arise from a read error. V and J are TRBV5-1 and TRBJ2-7; the D is unclear. The CDR3 consists of 13 residues. Germline values: CDR1 SGHRS, CDR2 YFSETQ. The CDR3 reads CASSLVSSHEQYF. The DNA for the CDR3 is TGCGCCAGCAGCTTGGTTAGCTCCCACGAGCAGTACTTC.

The chain has TRBV28 and TRBJ2-7; maybe TRBD2 (6 bases). The germline CDR1 and CDR2 sequences are MDHEN and SYDVKM. The length of the CDR3 is 15 residues. Deletions cut 7 bases from V and 2 bases from J, with 18 bases between. The CDR3 loop reads CASTSPGLSPYEQYF. CDR3 sequence (DNA): TGTGCCAGCACCTCCCCGGGACTCTCGCCCTACGAGCAGTACTTC.

The rearrangement joins TRBV13 to TRBJ1-2, with no clear D. V lost 0 bases, J lost 4 bases, and 9 bases lay in between. The CDR3 covers 14 residues. Germline assignment: CDR1 PRHDT and CDR2 FYEKMQ (reference sequence). As DNA, the CDR3 is TGTGCCAGCAGCTTAGGACGGACTACCTATGGCTACACCTTC. It translates to CASSLGRTTYGYTF.

The V call is TRBV5-4, the J call TRBJ2-1, with D possibly matching TRBD1 (6 bases). Germline V gene sequence: CDR1 SGHNT, CDR2 YYREEE (reference sequence). The CDR3 loop spans 14 amino acids. Trimming took 0 bases from V and 6 from J, leaving 10 bases between them. The CDR3, as DNA: TGTGCCAGCAGCTTGGGGGACATGTTCAATGAGCAGTTCTTC. This gives the protein CASSLGDMFNEQFF.

V is TRBV9 and J is TRBJ2-1, with 11 bases aligning to TRBD2. V lost 4 bases to trimming and J lost 10 bases; unmatched junction nucleotides: 13. Per germline, CDR1 SGDLS and CDR2 YYNGEE. The length of the CDR3 is 16 residues. This chain's CDR3 is CASSLHMGVAGGEQFF. CDR3 nucleotides: TGTGCCAGCAGCCTCCACATGGGGGTAGCGGGAGGGGAGCAGTTCTTC.

The chain couples TRBV7-9 to TRBJ2-1; 7 positions match TRBD2. V lost 3 bases and J lost 9; bases outside the gene matches: 11. The CDR3 is 15 residues long. Germline CDR1 is SEHNR and CDR2 is FQNEAQ (reference sequence). The CDR3 DNA sequence: TGTGCCAGCAGCTTTCCCCCGCGTCTAGCGGCTGAGCAGTTCTTC. This codes for CASSFPPRLAAEQFF. The full variable domain, rest sourced from reference TRBV7-9 and TRBJ2-1, is DTGVSQNPRHKITKRGQNVTFRCDPISEHNRLYWYRQTLGQGPEFLTYFQNEAQLEKSRLLSDRFSAERPKGSFSTLEIQRTEQGDSAMYLCASSFPPRLAAEQFFGPGTRLTVL.

The V and J genes are TRBV10-3 and TRBJ1-3; D remains unclear. The CDR3 sequence is 15 residues long. Per germline, CDR1 ENHRY and CDR2 SYGVKD. Trimming took 3 bases from V and 0 from J, leaving 9 bases between them. Here the CDR3 DNA reads TGTGCCATCAGTGACGGCGACAACTCTGGAAACACCATATATTTT. Amino acids: CAISDGDNSGNTIYF.

The genes are TRBV6-1 and TRBJ1-1; D not resolved. CDR1 MNHNS and CDR2 SASEGT come from the germline V gene. V was clipped by 5 bases and J by 5 bases, with 9 bases between them. This CDR3 has 12 amino acids. DNA for the CDR3: TGTGCCAGCAGTAACCTCTGGACTGAAGCTTTCTTT. It encodes CASSNLWTEAFF.

The chain uses TRBV11-2 and TRBJ1-3, with TRBD1 matching over 7 bases. The V segment lost 5 bases and the J segment 0 bases; nucleotides outside the gene matches: 4. The germline V gene encodes CDR1 SGHAT and CDR2 FQNNGV. The CDR3 loop spans 15 amino acids. The chain's CDR3 is CASSPRQGSGNTIYF. The CDR3 region has the DNA TGTGCCAGCAGCCCGCGACAGGGCTCTGGAAACACCATATATTTT.

This chain links TRBV7-2 with TRBJ2-1; 8 bases are a match to TRBD2. This CDR3 region has 12 residues. CDR1 and CDR2 from the germline V gene are SGHTA and FQGNSA. With 4 bases clipped from V and 13 bases from J, the junction kept 6 bases outside the gene matches. CDR3 DNA sequence: TGTGCCAGCAGCTACTCCGCGGGGGGTCAGTTCTTC. This gives the protein CASSYSAGGQFF.

This chain uses TRBV12-2 with TRBJ2-4; TRBD2, the table's D call, lacks a check against the DNA. TRBV12-2 is a pseudogene segment. The CDR3 sequence is 19 residues long. In DNA, the CDR3 is TGTGCAAGTCGCATCCAGCCGGGAGGCGCGGGGGGAACCAAAAACATTCAGTACTTC. This gives the protein CASRIQPGGAGGTKNIQYF.

This chain uses TRBV29-1 with TRBJ2-1; D perhaps matches TRBD2 (6 bases). V shed 7 bases and J shed 1 base, with 11 bases lying between them. The CDR3 covers 13 residues. Germline CDR1 reads SQVTM; CDR2 reads ANQGSEA. CDR3 nucleotide sequence: TGCAGCGCGGGAGCGGAATCCTACAATGAGCAGTTCTTC. Amino acid sequence: CSAGAESYNEQFF.

V is TRBV5-1 and J is TRBJ1-2; weak D call: TRBD1 (5 bases). Per the germline V gene, CDR1 is SGHRS and CDR2 is YFSETQ. Trimming removed 4 bases at V and 6 bases at J, with 16 bases between. CDR3 length equals 14 residues. The CDR3 DNA reads as TGCGCCAGCAGCCCCCGCGGGCAGGGTGATGGCTACACCTTC. Residues: CASSPRGQGDGYTF.

The V call is TRBV19, the J call TRBJ2-1; D uncertain. The V end lost 5 bases, the J end lost 1 base, and 12 bases lay between the germline ends. Germline loops: CDR1 LNHDA, CDR2 SQIVND (reference sequence). CDR3 length: 15 amino acids. The CDR3 region has the DNA TGTGCCAGTAGTTCAAGCGAGAGATCCTACAATGAGCAGTTCTTC. It codes for CASSSSERSYNEQFF.

The chain couples TRBV7-9 to TRBJ1-2; tentative D call: TRBD1 (6 bases). From germline, CDR1 is SEHNR and CDR2 FQNEAQ (reference sequence). The CDR3 runs to 12 residues. With 10 bases removed from V and 6 bases from J, the gap between germline ends came to 15 bases. The CDR3 region has the DNA TGTGCCACCAAAGCGGACAGAGATGGCTACACCTTC. Residues: CATKADRDGYTF. Together with reference TRBV7-9 and TRBJ1-2, the CDR3 gives the full variable domain: DTGVSQNPRHKITKRGQNVTFRCDPISEHNRLYWYRQTLGQGPEFLTYFQNEAQLEKSRLLSDRFSAERPKGSFSTLEIQRTEQGDSAMYLCATKADRDGYTFGSGTRLTVV.

The chain recombines TRBV9 with TRBJ2-7; possibly TRBD2 for D (5 bases). The length of the CDR3 is 12 residues. Germline V gene sequence: CDR1 SGDLS, CDR2 YYNGEE. The germline V and J ends were trimmed by 3 bases and 6 bases, with 10 bases remaining between them. In DNA, the CDR3 is TGTGCCAGCAGCGCCGAGGGTGGCGAGCAGTACTTC. Its protein is CASSAEGGEQYF.

The J gene is TRBJ2-7, the V gene TRBV6-1; possibly TRBD1 or TRBD2 for D (5 bases each). V was cut by 4 bases and J by 6 bases, with 16 bases left in between. Germline CDR1 and CDR2: MNHNS and SASEGT. The CDR3 spans 14 residues. CDR3 amino acids: CASSAPGSTVEQYF. The CDR3 nucleotides read TGTGCCAGCAGTGCCCCAGGGAGTACGGTCGAGCAGTACTTC.

CDR3 loop: CASTGEPGSRYQETQYF. As DNA, the CDR3 is TGTGCCAGCACGGGCGAACCGGGTAGCAGATACCAAGAGACCCAGTACTTC. The chain is built from TRBV28 and TRBJ2-5; D is unresolved. Germline-derived CDR1 and CDR2 are MDHEN and SYDVKM. V was shortened by 7 bases and J by 0 bases, with 21 bases between the two germline ends. This CDR3 is 17 amino acids long.

This rearrangement joins TRBV7-8 to TRBJ2-1, with D perhaps TRBD2 (6 bases). V lost 5 bases and J lost 0, with 20 bases in between. CDR3 size: 18 residues. The germline gives CDR1 SGHVS, CDR2 FQNEAQ. DNA of the CDR3: TGTGCCAGCAGCAGCCTCCGGCTAGCGCCGAGCTCCTACAATGAGCAGTTCTTC. This translates into CASSSLRLAPSSYNEQFF.

The V gene is TRBV14, the J gene TRBJ1-5; D might be TRBD1 (5 bases). Germline V CDR1 and CDR2: SGHDN, FVKESK. Between the trimmed V and J ends, which lost 1 base and 7 bases, there was a span of 11 bases. This CDR3 has 14 amino acids. The CDR3 DNA sequence: TGTGCCAGCAGCCAAGCGGGGGATTGGCAGCCCCAGCATTTT. Residues: CASSQAGDWQPQHF.

As concerns this clone: The junction differs from germline at one of its ends, possibly a read error. The chain carries TRBV18 and TRBJ2-7, with unresolved D. Germline-derived CDR1 and CDR2 are KGHSH and LQKENI. The CDR3 is 13 residues long. CDR3 DNA sequence: TGTGCCAGCTCACCATCCCTCTCCCACGAGCAGTACTTC. Its translation: CASSPSLSHEQYF.

V and J are TRBV5-6 and TRBJ2-6; a weak D match, TRBD2 (5 bases). With 3 bases removed from V and 0 bases from J, the gap between germline ends came to 7 bases. Germline loops: CDR1 SGHDT, CDR2 YYEEEE. This CDR3 has 15 amino acids. CDR3 protein: CASSSGFSGANVLTF. DNA for the CDR3: TGTGCCAGCAGCTCGGGATTCTCTGGGGCCAACGTCCTGACTTTC.

The chain carries TRBV2 and TRBJ2-7; D call uncertain. With 7 bases removed from V and 1 base from J, the gap between germline ends came to 14 bases. CDR1 and CDR2 (germline): SNHLY, FYNNEI. This CDR3 spans 14 amino acids. CDR3 sequence: CASNPEEHSYEQYF. The CDR3 region has the DNA TGTGCCAGCAACCCAGAGGAACATTCCTACGAGCAGTACTTC.

This clone has only one observation. The rearrangement joins TRBV18 to TRBJ2-2; D remains unclear. CDR1 is KGHSH and CDR2 is LQKENI in the germline V gene. V lost 0 bases, J lost 1 base, and 6 bases lay in between. The CDR3 is made up of 15 amino acids. The CDR3 reads CASSPPGGNTGELFF. Here the CDR3 DNA reads TGTGCCAGCTCACCACCGGGTGGGAACACCGGGGAGCTGTTTTTT.